The T cell receptor beta chain under discussion was sequenced for a study of OX40 agonist ivuxolimab in advanced cancers. Looked up from germline, CDR1 is LGHNA and CDR2 is YSLEER. V gave up 4 bases and J gave up 0 bases, with 17 bases separating them. The CDR3 has 17 amino acids. Profiled with immunoSEQ multiplex PCR; TCRdb holds only in-frame clones, not every one. The sample lists about 130,000 clones; 80% to 95% were seen once. On this clone itself: The antigen remains unidentified.

Study conclusions and caveats: CD8+ T cells (on average) carried more expanded clones than CD4+ T cells.

This specimen consisted of CD4+ or CD8+ T cells sorted from blood, obtained in a trial of the OX40 agonist ivuxolimab. The receptor was derived from an adult with an advanced solid tumor such as melanoma, head and neck, liver or kidney cancer. The rearrangement links TRBV4-3 to TRBJ2-3; no reliable D call. The CDR3 coding sequence is TGCGCCAGCAGCCGTGCTGCCACATACTCTAGCACAGATACGCAGTATTTT. Translated: CASSRAATYSSTDTQYF.